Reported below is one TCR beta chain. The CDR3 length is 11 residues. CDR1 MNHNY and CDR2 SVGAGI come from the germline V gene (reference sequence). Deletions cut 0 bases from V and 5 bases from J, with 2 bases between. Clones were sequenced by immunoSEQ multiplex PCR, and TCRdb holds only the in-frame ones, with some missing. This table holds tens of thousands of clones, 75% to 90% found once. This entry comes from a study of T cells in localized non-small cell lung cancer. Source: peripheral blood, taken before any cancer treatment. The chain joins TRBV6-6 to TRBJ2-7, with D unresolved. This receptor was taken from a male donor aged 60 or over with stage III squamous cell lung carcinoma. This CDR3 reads CASSYSNEQYF. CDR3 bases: TGTGCCAGCAGTTACTCTAACGAGCAGTACTTC.